These T cell receptor beta chains were read from a single sample in a study of shared clonotypes between healthy human individuals. Profiling relied on immunoSEQ multiplex PCR, and the TCRdb table lists in-frame clones only, not all of them. The sample carries about 680,000 clones, under 80% recorded once. Source material: memory CD4+ T cells sorted from blood. The receptors derive from a young woman in good health. CDR3s include the opening cysteine and the closing phenylalanine or tryptophan. D genes are given only for firm matches. Some rows have no size entry. The others give once, few or many, or a class for an expanded clone.

TRBV5-6,15,TRBJ2-1,few,TRBD1,TGTGCCAGCAGCTTGGCCGACAGGGGGGAAGGAGAGCAGTTCTTC,CASSLADRGEGEQFF
TRBV15,13,TRBJ2-3,-,TRBD2,TGTGCCACCAGCACTAGCGGGAGCGATACGCAGTATTTT,CATSTSGSDTQYF
TRBV15,14,TRBJ1-3,-,-,TGTGCCACCAGCAGAGACAGGATCGGAAACACCATATATTTT,CATSRDRIGNTIYF
TRBV6-5,14,TRBJ2-7,once,-,TGTGCCAGCAGTAGGGGGGGACAAACCTACGAGCAGTACTTC,CASSRGGQTYEQYF
TRBV4-1,18,TRBJ2-4,many,TRBD1,TGCGCCAGCAGCCAAGTAAACTACGGGACAGGGGACCGAAACATTCAGTACTTC,CASSQVNYGTGDRNIQYF
TRBV28,15,TRBJ1-1,-,-,TGTGCCAGCAGTTTAGCATCCAATGTGGGCACTGAAGCTTTCTTT,CASSLASNVGTEAFF
TRBV28,14,TRBJ2-7,-,TRBD1,TGTGCCAGCAGGGGACAGGGAAACTCCTACGAGCAGTACTTC,CASRGQGNSYEQYF
TRBV29-1,11,TRBJ1-1,-,-,TGCAGCGTTGTAGGGGGATCTGAAGCTTTCTTT,CSVVGGSEAFF
TRBV28,13,TRBJ1-1,-,TRBD1,TGTGCCAGCAGCCGAGACAGGGGAACTGAAGCTTTCTTT,CASSRDRGTEAFF
TRBV28,13,TRBJ1-1,-,-,TGTGCCAGCAGAAGACAGTTGGCCTCTGAAGCTTTCTTT,CASRRQLASEAFF
TRBV19,14,TRBJ2-1,-,TRBD2,TGTGCCAGTAGTACCACCCCGGGGGGGACGGAGCAGTTCTTC,CASSTTPGGTEQFF
TRBV6-1,13,TRBJ2-3,-,-,TGTGCCAGCAGCGAGGAGGGGACAGATACGCAGTATTTT,CASSEEGTDTQYF
TRBV18,17,TRBJ2-7,many,TRBD2,TGTGCCAGCTCACCATCCAGGACTAGCGGGAGCTACTACGAGCAGTACTTC,CASSPSRTSGSYYEQYF
TRBV6-1,17,TRBJ2-2,-,-,TGTGCCAGCAGTGAAGGAGGATCGCGCTTCGCTCCCGGGGAGCTGTTTTTT,CASSEGGSRFAPGELFF
TRBV9,17,TRBJ2-5,once,-,TGTGCCAGCAGCGTAGCTGGGAGTTTTGTAAGAGAAGAGACCCAGTACTTC,CASSVAGSFVREETQYF
TRBV15,15,TRBJ2-1,-,-,TGTGCCACCAGCAGAGATTCACCGGGGTACAATGAGCAGTTCTTC,CATSRDSPGYNEQFF
TRBV7-6,15,TRBJ2-3,few,-,TGTGCCAGCAGCTTAGATCGGATAGGCACAGATACGCAGTATTTT,CASSLDRIGTDTQYF
TRBV15,13,TRBJ2-7,-,-,TGTGCCACCAGCAGAGGCCGTGGGGACGAGCAGTACTTC,CATSRGRGDEQYF
TRBV28,13,TRBJ1-2,-,TRBD1,TGTGCCAGCATCTCAGGGACAGGTCGAGGCTACACCTTC,CASISGTGRGYTF
TRBV7-3,14,TRBJ2-3,-,-,TGTGCCAGCAGCCTCCGAGGGGGAGCAGATACGCAGTATTTT,CASSLRGGADTQYF
TRBV28,15,TRBJ1-2,-,-,TGTGCCAGCAGTTTAGTACAGGTTAGAAACTATGGCTACACCTTC,CASSLVQVRNYGYTF
TRBV19,14,TRBJ2-1,-,-,TGTGCCAGTACTCCGGGACTTTCCTACAATGAGCAGTTCTTC,CASTPGLSYNEQFF
TRBV29-1,16,TRBJ2-2,few,TRBD1,TGCAGCGTACATCTGACAGGGCTGATTAACACCGGGGAGCTGTTTTTT,CSVHLTGLINTGELFF
TRBV5-4,16,TRBJ2-3,-,TRBD2,TGTGCCAGCAGCTTGGACTTAGCGGGAGGCACAGATACGCAGTATTTT,CASSLDLAGGTDTQYF
TRBV5-6,12,TRBJ2-1,-,-,TGTGCCAGCAGTCAGGGAGTCAATGAGCAGTTCTTC,CASSQGVNEQFF
TRBV5-6,14,TRBJ2-7,-,-,TGTGCCAGCAGCTTGTGGGCGGGGTTCTACGAGCAGTACTTC,CASSLWAGFYEQYF
TRBV20-1,10,TRBJ2-7,once,-,TGCAGTGCTATGCTGTACGAGCAGTACTTC,CSAMLYEQYF
TRBV2,14,TRBJ1-1,-,TRBD1,TGTGCCAGCAGCGCACAGGGGTGGAACACTGAAGCTTTCTTT,CASSAQGWNTEAFF
TRBV27,14,TRBJ2-3,-,-,TGTGCCAGCAGTTTGAAATGGGCGATTGATACGCAGTATTTT,CASSLKWAIDTQYF
TRBV19,14,TRBJ2-2,-,-,TGTGCCAGTAGTCAGCACCAAAACACCGGGGAGCTGTTTTTT,CASSQHQNTGELFF
TRBV18,11,TRBJ1-2,-,-,TGTGCCAGCAGTTCCGGAACACAGATCACCTTC,CASSSGTQITF
TRBV19,17,TRBJ2-4,-,TRBD2,TGTGCCAGTAGTATAGGTGGGACTAGCGGGGGTAAAAACATTCAGTACTTC,CASSIGGTSGGKNIQYF
TRBV7-9,12,TRBJ1-2,-,-,TGTGCCAGCAGCCCGACAGGCTATGGCTACACCTTC,CASSPTGYGYTF
TRBV19,12,TRBJ2-1,few,-,TGTGCCAGTAGACAGGGCTACAATGAGCAGTTCTTC,CASRQGYNEQFF
TRBV4-1,16,TRBJ1-5,-,TRBD1,TGCGCCAGCAGCCCCCGTTGGGGACAGAACAATCAGCCCCAGCATTTT,CASSPRWGQNNQPQHF
TRBV30,13,TRBJ2-7,-,-,TGTGCCTGGATTAAACAGGGAACCCACGAGCAGTACTTC,CAWIKQGTHEQYF
TRBV2,14,TRBJ1-2,-,-,TGTGCCAGCCGGGTCTCTCCGCGGACGGGCGGCTACACCTTC,CASRVSPRTGGYTF
TRBV9,15,TRBJ2-1,-,-,TGTGCCAGCAGCGTAGAGGCAGGAAACTACAATGAGCAGTTCTTC,CASSVEAGNYNEQFF
TRBV5-1,15,TRBJ2-3,few,-,TGCGCCAGCACCCGGGGGGCAGGCAACACAGATACGCAGTATTTT,CASTRGAGNTDTQYF
TRBV5-1,13,TRBJ2-1,-,TRBD1,TGCGCCAGCAGCTCACAGGGGATAAATGAGCAGTTCTTC,CASSSQGINEQFF
TRBV10-3,13,TRBJ1-5,-,-,TGTGCCATCAGTGAGTCTAGCAATCAGCCCCAGCATTTT,CAISESSNQPQHF
TRBV5-1,16,TRBJ2-7,-,TRBD2,TGCGCCAGCAGCGACCCCGGGACTAGCTCTCGGGGCGAGCAGTACTTC,CASSDPGTSSRGEQYF